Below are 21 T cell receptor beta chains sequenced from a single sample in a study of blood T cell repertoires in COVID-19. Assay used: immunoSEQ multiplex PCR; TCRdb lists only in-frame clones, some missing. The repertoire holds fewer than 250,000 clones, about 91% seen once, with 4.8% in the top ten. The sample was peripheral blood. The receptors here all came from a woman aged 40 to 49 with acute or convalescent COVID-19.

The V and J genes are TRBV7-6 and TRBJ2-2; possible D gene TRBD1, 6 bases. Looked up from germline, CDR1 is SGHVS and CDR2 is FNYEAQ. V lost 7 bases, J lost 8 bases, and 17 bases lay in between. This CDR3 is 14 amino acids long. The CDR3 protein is CASTHTGPGGELFF. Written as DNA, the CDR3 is TGTGCCAGCACCCACACAGGGCCAGGGGGGGAGCTGTTTTTT.

The CDR3 DNA sequence: TGTGCCAGCAGCTATGGGACAGCCTCTAATGAAAAACTGTTTTTT. Protein product: CASSYGTASNEKLFF. The chain has TRBV2 and TRBJ1-4; TRBD1 matches at 7 bases. Germline V gene lookup returns CDR1 SNHLY and CDR2 FYNNEI. This CDR3 comprises 15 residues. The V segment lost 6 bases and the J segment 3 bases; nucleotides outside the gene matches: 7.

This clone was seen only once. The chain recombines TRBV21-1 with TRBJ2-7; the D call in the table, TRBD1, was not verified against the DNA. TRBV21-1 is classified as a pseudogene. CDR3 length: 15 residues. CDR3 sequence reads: CASSKEGARKPEQYV. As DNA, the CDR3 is TGTGCCAGCAGCAAGGAGGGGGCCCGGAAACCGGAGCAGTACGTC.

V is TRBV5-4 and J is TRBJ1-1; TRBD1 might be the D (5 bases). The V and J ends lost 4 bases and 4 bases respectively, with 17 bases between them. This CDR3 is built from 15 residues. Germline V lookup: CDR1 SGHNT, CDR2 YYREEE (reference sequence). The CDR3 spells CASSPAGYLGTEAFF. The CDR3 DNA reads TGTGCCAGCAGCCCCGCAGGGTACCTGGGCACTGAAGCTTTCTTT.

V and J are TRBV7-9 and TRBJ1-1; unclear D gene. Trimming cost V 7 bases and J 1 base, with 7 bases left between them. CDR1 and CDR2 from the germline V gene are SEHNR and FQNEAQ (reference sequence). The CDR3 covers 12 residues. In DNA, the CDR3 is TGTGCCAGCACTAGATCGAACACTGAAGCTTTCTTT. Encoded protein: CASTRSNTEAFF.

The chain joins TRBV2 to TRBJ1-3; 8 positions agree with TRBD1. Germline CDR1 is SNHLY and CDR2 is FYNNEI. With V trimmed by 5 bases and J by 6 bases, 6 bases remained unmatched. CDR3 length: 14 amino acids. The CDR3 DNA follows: TGTGCCAGCAGTCCGGACAGGGCGGAAAACACCATATATTTT. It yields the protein CASSPDRAENTIYF. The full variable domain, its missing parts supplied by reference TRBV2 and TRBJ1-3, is EPEVTQTPSHQVTQMGQEVILRCVPISNHLYFYWYRQILGQKVEFLVSFYNNEISEKSEIFDDQFSVERPDGSNFTLKIRSTKLEDSAMYFCASSPDRAENTIYFGEGSWLTVV.

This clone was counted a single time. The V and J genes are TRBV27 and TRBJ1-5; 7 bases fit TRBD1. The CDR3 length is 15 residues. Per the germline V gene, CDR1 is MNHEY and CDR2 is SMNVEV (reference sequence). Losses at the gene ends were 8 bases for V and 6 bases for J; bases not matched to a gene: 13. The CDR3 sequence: CASRQGPGGGQPQHF. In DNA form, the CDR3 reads TGTGCCAGCCGACAGGGTCCAGGAGGGGGTCAGCCCCAGCATTTT.

The CDR3 bases are TGTGCCAGCAGGGCTCCTGCAGGGATTAATCAGCCCCAGCATTTT. Protein: CASRAPAGINQPQHF. V gene TRBV2 combines with J gene TRBJ1-5; D is perhaps TRBD1 (5 bases). The CDR3 extends over 15 amino acids. Deletions cut 6 bases from V and 4 bases from J, with 16 bases between. Germline CDR1 reads SNHLY; CDR2 reads FYNNEI.

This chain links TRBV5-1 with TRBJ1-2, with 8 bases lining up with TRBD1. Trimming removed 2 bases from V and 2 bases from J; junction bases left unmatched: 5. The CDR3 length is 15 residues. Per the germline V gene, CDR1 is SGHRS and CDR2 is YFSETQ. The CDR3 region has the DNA TGCGCCAGCAGCTTTGGACAGGGATCCAACTATGGCTACACCTTC. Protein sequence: CASSFGQGSNYGYTF.

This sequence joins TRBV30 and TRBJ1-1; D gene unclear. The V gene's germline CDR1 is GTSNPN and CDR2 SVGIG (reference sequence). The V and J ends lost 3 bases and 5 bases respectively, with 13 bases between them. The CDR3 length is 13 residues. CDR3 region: CAWSESLWTEAFF. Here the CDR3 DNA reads TGTGCCTGGAGCGAGAGTTTGTGGACTGAAGCTTTCTTT.

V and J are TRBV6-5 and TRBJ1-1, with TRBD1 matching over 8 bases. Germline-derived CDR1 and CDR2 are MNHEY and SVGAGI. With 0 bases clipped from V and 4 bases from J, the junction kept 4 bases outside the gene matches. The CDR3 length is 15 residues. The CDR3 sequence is CASSYSTGGSTEAFF. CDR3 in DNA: TGTGCCAGCAGTTACTCCACAGGGGGGAGCACTGAAGCTTTCTTT.

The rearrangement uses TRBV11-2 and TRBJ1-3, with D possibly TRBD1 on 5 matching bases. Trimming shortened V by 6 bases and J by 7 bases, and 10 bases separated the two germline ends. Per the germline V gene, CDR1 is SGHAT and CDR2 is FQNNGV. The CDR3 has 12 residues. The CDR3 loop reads CASSTGGNTIYF. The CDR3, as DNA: TGTGCCAGCAGTACCGGGGGTAACACCATATATTTT.

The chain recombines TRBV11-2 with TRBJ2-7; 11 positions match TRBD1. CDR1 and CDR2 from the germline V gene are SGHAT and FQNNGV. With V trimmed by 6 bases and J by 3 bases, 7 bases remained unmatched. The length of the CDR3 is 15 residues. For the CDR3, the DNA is TGTGCCAGCAGGGATCCGGGGACAGGGGGCTACGAGCAGTACGTC. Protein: CASRDPGTGGYEQYV.

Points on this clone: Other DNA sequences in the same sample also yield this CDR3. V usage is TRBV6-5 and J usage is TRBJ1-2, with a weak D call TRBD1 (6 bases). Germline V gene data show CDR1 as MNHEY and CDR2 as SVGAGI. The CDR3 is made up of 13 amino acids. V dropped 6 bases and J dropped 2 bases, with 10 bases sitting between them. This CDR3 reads CASSLTGNYGYTF. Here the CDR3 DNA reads TGTGCCAGCAGCCTAACAGGGAACTATGGCTACACCTTC.

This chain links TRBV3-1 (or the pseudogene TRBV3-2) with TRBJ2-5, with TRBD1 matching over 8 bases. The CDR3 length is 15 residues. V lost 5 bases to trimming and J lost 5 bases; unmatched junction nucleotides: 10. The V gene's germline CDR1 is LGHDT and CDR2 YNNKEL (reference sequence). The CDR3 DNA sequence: TGTGCCAGCAGCTCTTGGACAGGGTCGGGGGAGACCCAGTACTTC. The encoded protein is CASSSWTGSGETQYF.

CDR3 protein: CASTEYQGDYGYTF. CDR3 in DNA: TGCGCCAGCACGGAGTATCAGGGGGACTATGGCTACACCTTC. The chain uses TRBV10-1 and TRBJ1-2; TRBD1 matches at 7 bases. Germline-derived CDR1 and CDR2 are WNHNN and SYGVQD (reference sequence). The CDR3 contains 14 residues. V was clipped by 7 bases and J by 3 bases; unmatched bases: 8.

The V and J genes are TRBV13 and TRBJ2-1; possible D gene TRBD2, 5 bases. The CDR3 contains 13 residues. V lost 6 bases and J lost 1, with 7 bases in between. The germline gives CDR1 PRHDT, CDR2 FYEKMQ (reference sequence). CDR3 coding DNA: TGTGCCAGCAGACGGGGATCCTACAATGAGCAGTTCTTC. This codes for CASRRGSYNEQFF.

The CDR3 region has the DNA TGCGCCAGCAGCTTGGAGCCTAGCGGAGAGACCCAGTACTTC. Amino acid sequence: CASSLEPSGETQYF. V is TRBV5-1 and J is TRBJ2-5, with 7 bases that match TRBD2. This CDR3 is built from 14 residues. J lost 4 bases, V lost 0 bases, and 3 bases had no gene match. CDR1 is SGHRS, CDR2 YFSETQ, per germline.

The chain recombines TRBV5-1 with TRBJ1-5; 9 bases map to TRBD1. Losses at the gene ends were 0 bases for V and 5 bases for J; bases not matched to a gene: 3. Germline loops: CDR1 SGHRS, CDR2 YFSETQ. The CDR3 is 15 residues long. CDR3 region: CASSLDWTGDQPQHF. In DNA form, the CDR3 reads TGCGCCAGCAGCTTGGATTGGACAGGGGATCAGCCCCAGCATTTT.

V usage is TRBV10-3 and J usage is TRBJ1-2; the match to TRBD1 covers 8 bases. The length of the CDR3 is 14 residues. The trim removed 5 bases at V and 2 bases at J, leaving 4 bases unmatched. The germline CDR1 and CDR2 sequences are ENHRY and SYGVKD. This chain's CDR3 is CAISTGQGNYGYTF. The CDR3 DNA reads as TGTGCCATCAGTACCGGACAGGGCAACTATGGCTACACCTTC.

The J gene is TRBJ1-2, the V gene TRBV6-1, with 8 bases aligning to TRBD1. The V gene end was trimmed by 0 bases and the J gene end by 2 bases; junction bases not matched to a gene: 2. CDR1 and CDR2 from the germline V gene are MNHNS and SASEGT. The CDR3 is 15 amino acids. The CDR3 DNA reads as TGTGCCAGCAGTGAAGCGTGGACAGGGAACTATGGCTACACCTTC. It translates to CASSEAWTGNYGYTF.